Listed below are T cell receptor beta chains from one sample, sequenced in a study of T cells expressing NK-cell markers. Reanalyzing the 5' RACE reads, TCRdb keeps one entry per CDR3 protein, without DNA. The sample has around 14,000 distinct CDR3 sequences. The sequenced sample was blood T cells: a sorted CD56 or NKG2C T cell subset, CD4+ or CD8+ T cells, or bulk PBMC T cells (not recorded which). The origin of the receptors is a man aged 18-75 years in good health. Both conserved end residues are part of each CDR3. For some rows the clone size is stated as once, few or many, or as a class when expanded; others skip it.

CDR3: CASSVVQGDLYNEQFF
size: .
J: TRBJ2-1
V: TRBV9

CDR3: CASNVGGLGGYTF
size: .
J: TRBJ1-2
V: TRBV28

CDR3: CASSTEGQDLSGNTIYF
size: .
J: TRBJ1-3
V: TRBV5-6

CDR3: CASSLVGPQETQYF
size: .
J: TRBJ2-5
V: TRBV5-1

CDR3: CAISESSSGANVLTF
size: .
J: TRBJ2-6
V: TRBV10-3

CDR3: CASRSGRGLGEKLFF
size: .
J: TRBJ1-4
V: TRBV12-3/TRBV12-4

CDR3: CASSSGPNLRETQYF
size: .
J: TRBJ2-5
V: TRBV13

CDR3: CASSSGTGVQPQHF
size: .
J: TRBJ1-5
V: TRBV12-3/TRBV12-4

CDR3: CSVVSVAKNIQYF
size: .
J: TRBJ2-4
V: TRBV29-1

CDR3: CASSQSPGQDYEQYF
size: .
J: TRBJ2-7
V: TRBV7-6

CDR3: CASSLETRRNIQYF
size: .
J: TRBJ2-4
V: TRBV5-1

CDR3: CASSGRDAFSCRWELFF
size: .
J: TRBJ2-2
V: TRBV21-1

CDR3: CASSWGSQETQYF
size: .
J: TRBJ2-5
V: TRBV5-1

CDR3: CASSQESDRGFPDTQYF
size: .
J: TRBJ2-3
V: TRBV4-2

CDR3: CASSSRLWGSSTDTQYF
size: .
J: TRBJ2-3
V: TRBV12-3/TRBV12-4

CDR3: CASSLTTYNEQFF
size: .
J: TRBJ2-1
V: TRBV7-9

CDR3: CASSQDPDTPGFF
size: .
J: TRBJ2-1
V: TRBV4-2

CDR3: CATSRDRGLASQETQYF
size: .
J: TRBJ2-5
V: TRBV15

CDR3: CASSRTQETQYF
size: .
J: TRBJ2-5
V: TRBV12-3/TRBV12-4

CDR3: CASSLVLGSSQDPNTGELFF
size: .
J: TRBJ2-2
V: TRBV5-4

CDR3: CASSTPKLMEGTGGFSTDTQYF
size: .
J: TRBJ2-3
V: TRBV6-2/TRBV6-3

CDR3: CSAQGQGASYYGYTF
size: .
J: TRBJ1-2
V: TRBV20-1

CDR3: CSSEGLGDYNEQFF
size: medium-sized
J: TRBJ2-1
V: TRBV29-1

CDR3: CAISERDATYEQYF
size: .
J: TRBJ2-7
V: TRBV10-3

CDR3: CASSYTEGGGYTF
size: .
J: TRBJ1-2
V: TRBV6-5

CDR3: CASSYSSGTNSPLHF
size: .
J: TRBJ1-6
V: TRBV6-5

CDR3: CASRDGQGGSGYTF
size: .
J: TRBJ1-2
V: TRBV19

CDR3: CASSLSGGAVSETQYF
size: .
J: TRBJ2-5
V: TRBV11-2

CDR3: CASSPKPGQKQFF
size: .
J: TRBJ2-1
V: TRBV12-3/TRBV12-4

CDR3: CASRDRIGGELFF
size: .
J: TRBJ2-2
V: TRBV5-5

CDR3: CASSERQGRSGANVLTF
size: .
J: TRBJ2-6
V: TRBV7-2

CDR3: CASSSFPYQETQYF
size: .
J: TRBJ2-5
V: TRBV27

CDR3: CASSLVPSGRFYNEQFF
size: .
J: TRBJ2-1
V: TRBV12-3/TRBV12-4

CDR3: CASSLADGGLTDTQYF
size: .
J: TRBJ2-3
V: TRBV12-3/TRBV12-4

CDR3: CASSQSGNAYEQYF
size: .
J: TRBJ2-7
V: TRBV4-3

CDR3: CSADRGLGNEQFF
size: .
J: TRBJ2-1
V: TRBV20-1

CDR3: CASSGGLHAGEQYF
size: .
J: TRBJ2-7
V: TRBV5-1

CDR3: CSARAGRLAGGSSYNEQFF
size: .
J: TRBJ2-1
V: TRBV20-1

CDR3: CASSYEQLKGDTQYF
size: .
J: TRBJ2-3
V: TRBV6-5

CDR3: CSVRRSSYEQYF
size: .
J: TRBJ2-7
V: TRBV20-1

CDR3: CASSLTATGNYGYTF
size: .
J: TRBJ1-2
V: TRBV7-6

CDR3: CASSLDTLYEQYF
size: .
J: TRBJ2-7
V: TRBV7-8

CDR3: CASSISADGSSYEQYF
size: .
J: TRBJ2-7
V: TRBV19

CDR3: CASSTSSGRLDTGELFF
size: .
J: TRBJ2-2
V: TRBV19

CDR3: CASSGTGRDTQYF
size: .
J: TRBJ2-3
V: TRBV6-1

CDR3: CASSSSSGSTDTQYF
size: .
J: TRBJ2-3
V: TRBV12-3/TRBV12-4

CDR3: CASSSSGLAGDYEQYF
size: .
J: TRBJ2-7
V: TRBV27

CDR3: CASSLVSGGHDYGYTF
size: .
J: TRBJ1-2
V: TRBV5-1

CDR3: CASSGQLNYGYTF
size: .
J: TRBJ1-2
V: TRBV27

CDR3: CASSKRTGLLENEQFF
size: .
J: TRBJ2-1
V: TRBV7-9

CDR3: CAISESDRPAFF
size: .
J: TRBJ1-1
V: TRBV10-3

CDR3: CASSAAPSVAGVGYF
size: .
J: TRBJ2-3
V: TRBV2

CDR3: CASSQEGSGNSPLHF
size: .
J: TRBJ1-6
V: TRBV4-3